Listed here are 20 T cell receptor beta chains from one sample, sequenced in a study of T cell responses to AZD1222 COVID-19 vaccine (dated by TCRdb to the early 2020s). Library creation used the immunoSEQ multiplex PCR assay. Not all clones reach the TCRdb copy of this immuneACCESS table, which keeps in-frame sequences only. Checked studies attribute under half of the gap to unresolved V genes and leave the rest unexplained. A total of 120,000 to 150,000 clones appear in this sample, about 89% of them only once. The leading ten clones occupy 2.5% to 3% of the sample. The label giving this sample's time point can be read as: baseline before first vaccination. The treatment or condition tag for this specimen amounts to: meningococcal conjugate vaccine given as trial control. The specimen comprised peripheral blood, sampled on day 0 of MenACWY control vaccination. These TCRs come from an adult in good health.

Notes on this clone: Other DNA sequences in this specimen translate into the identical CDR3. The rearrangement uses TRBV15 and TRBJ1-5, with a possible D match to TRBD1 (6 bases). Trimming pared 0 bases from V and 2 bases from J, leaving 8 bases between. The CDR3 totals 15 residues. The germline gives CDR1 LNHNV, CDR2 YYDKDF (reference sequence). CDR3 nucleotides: TGTGCCACCAGCAGAGACCCAGGGGGCAATCAGCCCCAGCATTTT. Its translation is CATSRDPGGNQPQHF.

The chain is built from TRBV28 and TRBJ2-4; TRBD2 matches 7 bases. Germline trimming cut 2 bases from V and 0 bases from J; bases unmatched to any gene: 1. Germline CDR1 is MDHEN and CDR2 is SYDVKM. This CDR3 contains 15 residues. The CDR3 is CASSLAGVAKNIQYF. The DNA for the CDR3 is TGTGCCAGCAGTTTAGCGGGGGTAGCCAAAAACATTCAGTACTTC.

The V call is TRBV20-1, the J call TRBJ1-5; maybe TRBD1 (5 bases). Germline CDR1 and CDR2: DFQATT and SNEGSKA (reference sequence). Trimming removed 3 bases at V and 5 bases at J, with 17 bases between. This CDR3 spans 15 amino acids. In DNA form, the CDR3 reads TGCAGTGCTAGTGGGAGACAGCGCACAGATCAGCCCCAGCATTTT. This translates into CSASGRQRTDQPQHF.

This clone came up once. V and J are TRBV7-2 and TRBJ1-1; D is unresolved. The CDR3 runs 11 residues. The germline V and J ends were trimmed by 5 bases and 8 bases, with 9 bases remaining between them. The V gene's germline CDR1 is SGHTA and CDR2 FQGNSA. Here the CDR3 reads CASSRHSEAFF. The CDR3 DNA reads TGTGCCAGCAGCAGACACTCGGAAGCTTTCTTT.

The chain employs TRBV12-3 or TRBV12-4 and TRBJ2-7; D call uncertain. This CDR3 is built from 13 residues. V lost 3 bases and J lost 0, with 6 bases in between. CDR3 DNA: TGTGCCAGCAGTTTTTCCCACTCCTACGAGCAGTACTTC. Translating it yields CASSFSHSYEQYF.

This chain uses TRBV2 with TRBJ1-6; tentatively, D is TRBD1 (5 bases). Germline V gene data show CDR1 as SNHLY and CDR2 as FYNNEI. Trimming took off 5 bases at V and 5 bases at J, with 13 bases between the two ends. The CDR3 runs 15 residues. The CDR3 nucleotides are TGTGCCAGCAGTCCCCGGGGGGGAGATAATTCACCCCTCCACTTT. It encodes CASSPRGGDNSPLHF.

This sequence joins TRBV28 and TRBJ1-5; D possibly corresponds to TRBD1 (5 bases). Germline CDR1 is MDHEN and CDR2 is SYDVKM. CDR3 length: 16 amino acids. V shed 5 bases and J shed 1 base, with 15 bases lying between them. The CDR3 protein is CASSQGWGGSNQPQHF. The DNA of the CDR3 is TGTGCCAGCAGTCAAGGTTGGGGGGGGAGCAATCAGCCCCAGCATTTT.

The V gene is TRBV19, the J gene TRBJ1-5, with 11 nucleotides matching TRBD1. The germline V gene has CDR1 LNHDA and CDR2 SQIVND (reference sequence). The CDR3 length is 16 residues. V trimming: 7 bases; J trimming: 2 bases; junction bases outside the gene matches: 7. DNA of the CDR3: TGTGCCAGTACCTACCGGGACAGGGGGGGCAATCAGCCCCAGCATTTT. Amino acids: CASTYRDRGGNQPQHF.

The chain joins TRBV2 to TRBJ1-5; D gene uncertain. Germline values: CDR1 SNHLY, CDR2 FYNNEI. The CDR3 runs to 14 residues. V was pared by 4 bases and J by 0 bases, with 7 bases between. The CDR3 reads CASSGEFSNQPQHF. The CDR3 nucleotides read TGTGCCAGCAGTGGGGAGTTTAGCAATCAGCCCCAGCATTTT.

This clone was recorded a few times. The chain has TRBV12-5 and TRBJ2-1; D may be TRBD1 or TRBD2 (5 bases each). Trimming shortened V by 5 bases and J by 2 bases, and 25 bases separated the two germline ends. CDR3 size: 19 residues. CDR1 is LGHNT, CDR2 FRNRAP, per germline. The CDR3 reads CASGGTRGAGSKPYNEQFF. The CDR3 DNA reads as TGTGCTAGTGGTGGGACGCGAGGGGCCGGAAGTAAACCCTACAATGAGCAGTTCTTC.

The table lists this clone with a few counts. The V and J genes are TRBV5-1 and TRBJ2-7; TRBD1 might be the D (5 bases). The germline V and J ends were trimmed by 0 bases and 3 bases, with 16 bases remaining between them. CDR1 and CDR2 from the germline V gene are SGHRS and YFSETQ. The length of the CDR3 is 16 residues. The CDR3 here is CASSLAAGPAIYEQYF. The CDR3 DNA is TGCGCCAGCAGCTTGGCCGCAGGGCCCGCTATCTACGAGCAGTACTTC.

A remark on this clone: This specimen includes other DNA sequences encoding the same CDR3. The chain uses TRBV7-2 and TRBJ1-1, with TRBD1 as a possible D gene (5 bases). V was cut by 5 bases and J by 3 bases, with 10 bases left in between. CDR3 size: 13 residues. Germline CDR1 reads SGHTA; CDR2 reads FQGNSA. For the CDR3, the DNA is TGTGCCAGCAGCCATGGGGGTTACACTGAAGCTTTCTTT. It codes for CASSHGGYTEAFF.

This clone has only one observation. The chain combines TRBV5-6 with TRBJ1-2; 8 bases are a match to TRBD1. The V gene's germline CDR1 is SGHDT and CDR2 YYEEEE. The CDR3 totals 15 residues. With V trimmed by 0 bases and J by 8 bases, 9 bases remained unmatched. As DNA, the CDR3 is TGTGCCAGCAGCTTGGTGAATACAGGGGGTAGCGGCTACACCTTC. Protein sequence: CASSLVNTGGSGYTF. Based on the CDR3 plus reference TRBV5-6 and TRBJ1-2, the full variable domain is DAGVTQSPTHLIKTRGQQVTLRCSPKSGHDTVSWYQQALGQGPQFIFQYYEEEERQRGNFPDRFSGHQFPNYSSELNVNALLLGDSALYLCASSLVNTGGSGYTFGSGTRLTVV.

In DNA, the CDR3 is TGTGCCAGCAGTTTAGTTGTGTGGAGCAGGCTTAGTAATGAAAAACTGTTTTTT. This encodes CASSLVVWSRLSNEKLFF. The chain joins TRBV28 to TRBJ1-4, with D hard to call. The germline V and J ends were trimmed by 2 bases and 4 bases, with 20 bases remaining between them. The CDR3 runs to 18 residues. Germline lookup yields CDR1 MDHEN and CDR2 SYDVKM. The full variable domain, in which reference TRBV28 and TRBJ1-4 provide the parts outside the CDR3, is DVKVTQSSRYLVKRTGEKVFLECVQDMDHENMFWYRQDPGLGLRLIYFSYDVKMKEKGDIPEGYSVSREKKERFSLILESASTNQTSMYLCASSLVVWSRLSNEKLFFGSGTQLSVL.

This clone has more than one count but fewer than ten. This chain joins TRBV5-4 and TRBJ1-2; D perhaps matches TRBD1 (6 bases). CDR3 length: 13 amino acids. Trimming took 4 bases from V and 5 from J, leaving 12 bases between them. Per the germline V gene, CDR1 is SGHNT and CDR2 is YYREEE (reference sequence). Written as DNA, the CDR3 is TGTGCCAGCAGCATCAGGGGAGAGTATGGCTACACCTTC. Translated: CASSIRGEYGYTF.

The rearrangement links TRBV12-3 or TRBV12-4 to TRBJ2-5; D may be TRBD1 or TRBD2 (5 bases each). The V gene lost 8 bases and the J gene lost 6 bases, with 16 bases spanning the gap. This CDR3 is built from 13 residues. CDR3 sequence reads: CASQEGPGQTQYF. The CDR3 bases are TGTGCCAGCCAAGAGGGACCGGGGCAGACCCAGTACTTC.

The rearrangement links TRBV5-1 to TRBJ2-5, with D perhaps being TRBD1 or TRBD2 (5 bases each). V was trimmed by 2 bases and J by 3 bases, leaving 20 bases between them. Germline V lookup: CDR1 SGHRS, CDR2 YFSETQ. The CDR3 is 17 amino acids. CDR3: CASSLYDGGGPKETQYF. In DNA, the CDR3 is TGCGCCAGCAGCTTATACGACGGTGGGGGTCCAAAAGAGACCCAGTACTTC.

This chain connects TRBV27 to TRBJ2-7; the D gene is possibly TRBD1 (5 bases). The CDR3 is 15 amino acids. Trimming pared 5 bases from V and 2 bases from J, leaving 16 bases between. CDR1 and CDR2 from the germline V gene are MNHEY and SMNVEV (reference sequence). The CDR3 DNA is TGTGCCAGCAGTATCGCAGGGTGGGGCGCCTACGAGCAGTACTTC. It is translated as CASSIAGWGAYEQYF.

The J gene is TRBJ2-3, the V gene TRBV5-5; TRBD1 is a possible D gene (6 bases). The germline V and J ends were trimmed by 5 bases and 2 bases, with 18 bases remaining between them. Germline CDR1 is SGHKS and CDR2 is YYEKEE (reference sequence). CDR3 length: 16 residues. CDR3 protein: CASRTGHQINTDTQYF. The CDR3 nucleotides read TGTGCCAGCAGAACGGGACACCAGATTAACACAGATACGCAGTATTTT.

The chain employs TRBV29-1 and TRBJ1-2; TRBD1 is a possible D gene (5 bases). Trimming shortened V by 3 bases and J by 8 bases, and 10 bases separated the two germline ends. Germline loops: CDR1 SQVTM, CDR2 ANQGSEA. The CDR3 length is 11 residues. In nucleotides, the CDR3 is TGCAGCGTTGATGTCCGGGGGGGCTACACCTTC. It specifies CSVDVRGGYTF.